This is a list of T cell receptor beta chains from one sample in a study of T-cell reconstitution after alpha-beta-depleted transplantation in children. In TCRdb, the PCR reads were re-called with MiXCR into one record per CDR3 protein. This sample has a few hundred thousand distinct CDR3 sequences, with approximately 11% found just once. This sample comprised PBMCs from the stem cell graft donor, obtained from the stem cell graft. The receptor source for this set is a human donor who donated a stem cell graft to a child with acute myeloid leukemia. Both conserved end residues are trimmed from each CDR3. Each record gives: V gene, CDR3 length, J gene, CDR3 protein.

TRBV9	12	TRBJ1-1	ASSEGLRNTEAF
TRBV27	11	TRBJ2-1	ASSLGAGNEQF
TRBV12-3/TRBV12-4	10	TRBJ1-5	ASRGGNQPQH
TRBV20-1	14	TRBJ2-1	SARDQVMYSYNEQF
TRBV20-1	12	TRBJ1-1	SARDGGAHTEAF
TRBV7-9	12	TRBJ1-1	ASSKGQGATEAF
TRBV4-1	11	TRBJ1-1	ASSQRVNTEAF
TRBV3-1	13	TRBJ1-6	ASSQGDRVDSPLH
TRBV5-5	14	TRBJ1-5	ASSPDRGNSNQPQH
TRBV11-2	14	TRBJ2-5	ASSSGGGGAGQTQY
TRBV15	14	TRBJ1-4	ATSRDVGGPNEKLF
TRBV12-3/TRBV12-4	13	TRBJ2-3	ASLFGLDSTDTQY
TRBV20-1	11	TRBJ1-1	SAGGQVDTEAF
TRBV11-2	14	TRBJ1-2	ASSSRWSGSNYGYT
TRBV7-2	12	TRBJ2-1	ASSFVGGDNEQF
TRBV29-1	11	TRBJ1-1	SAQEAPNTEAF
TRBV12-3/TRBV12-4	14	TRBJ1-6	ASSKTGISYNSPLH
TRBV6-1	14	TRBJ2-3	ASSETAGGFTDTQY
TRBV30	13	TRBJ2-3	AWSAGSAGTDTQY
TRBV30	10	TRBJ2-5	ASHQGARAQY
TRBV9	13	TRBJ2-1	ASSDSGGTYNEQF
TRBV12-3/TRBV12-4	14	TRBJ2-5	ASSRTSGGFPETQY
TRBV27	13	TRBJ2-7	ASSLRGQGAYEQY
TRBV15	15	TRBJ1-3	ATSRERVWTVGNTIY
TRBV5-1	14	TRBJ2-2	ASSLTGERGTGELF
TRBV29-1	14	TRBJ2-3	STAGLAGIASDTQY
TRBV9	13	TRBJ2-2	ASSVGIGAPGELF
TRBV9	14	TRBJ2-6	ASSPYSASGANVLT
TRBV7-2	14	TRBJ1-1	ASSHFRRGPDTEAF
TRBV5-1	11	TRBJ2-4	ASSLTGGNIQY
TRBV27	12	TRBJ2-7	ASSWASGSSEQY
TRBV7-3	9	TRBJ1-5	ASSINQPQH
TRBV27	13	TRBJ2-3	ASNLGTSGADTQY
TRBV30	12	TRBJ2-5	AWVGTGGLETQY
TRBV12-3/TRBV12-4	13	TRBJ1-5	ASSLWDRGPLPQH
TRBV29-1	11	TRBJ1-4	SVEGGPGEKLF
TRBV20-1	14	TRBJ1-6	SALESSGTGDSPLH
TRBV5-1	14	TRBJ2-3	ASSLGTNTGTDTQY
TRBV5-6	17	TRBJ2-4	ASSGATGRIGAVENIQY
TRBV12-3/TRBV12-4	14	TRBJ1-5	ASSLPRTGINQPQH
TRBV7-3	11	TRBJ1-5	ASSLTPNQPQH
TRBV3-1	12	TRBJ1-1	ASSRRRRNTEAF
TRBV20-1	10	TRBJ2-5	SALDRGETQY
TRBV7-3	14	TRBJ2-1	ASSRVAGGLYNEQF
TRBV7-9	14	TRBJ2-2	ASSPTAGMGTGELF
TRBV5-5	11	TRBJ1-2	ASSLPGGQGYT
TRBV24-1	12	TRBJ2-1	ATSGRGFDNEQF
TRBV5-6	11	TRBJ2-7	ASSLLGPNEQY
TRBV30	13	TRBJ2-7	AWSVTGLYSYEQY
TRBV10-3	15	TRBJ1-5	AISEDPTGGSNQPQH
TRBV7-2	13	TRBJ1-5	ASSVVSGGNQPQH
TRBV6-1	13	TRBJ1-5	ASSGQGESNQPQH